One TCR beta chain is described in this entry. Its antigen is not known. 13 Jbeta primers and 60 Vbeta primers were used for the PCR. Generated by immunoSEQ multiplex PCR, the TCRdb table keeps only in-frame clones and is missing some. This sample contains around 75,000 clones. This sample was included in a study of cytomegalovirus exposure and HLA in healthy donors. CDR3 length: 16 residues. With 2 bases removed from V and 1 base from J, the gap between germline ends came to 14 bases. Germline V lookup: CDR1 MDHEN, CDR2 SYDVKM. Regarding the study as a whole: It was fewer than 200 TCR beta chains that were listed as cytomegalovirus-associated. Previously analyzed data showed that most TCR beta V segments were productive at a frequency of about 87% or about 30%. There were three CMV-associated chains whose specificity for CMV antigens was confirmed in vitro.

The TCR comes from a man aged 45 to 65 in good health and CMV-seropositive. The sample was PBMCs. V and J are TRBV28 and TRBJ1-1; no firm D call. In DNA, the CDR3 is TGTGCCAGCAGTTTAATCATGTGGCAGGAGAACACTGAAGCTTTCTTT. Residues: CASSLIMWQENTEAFF.